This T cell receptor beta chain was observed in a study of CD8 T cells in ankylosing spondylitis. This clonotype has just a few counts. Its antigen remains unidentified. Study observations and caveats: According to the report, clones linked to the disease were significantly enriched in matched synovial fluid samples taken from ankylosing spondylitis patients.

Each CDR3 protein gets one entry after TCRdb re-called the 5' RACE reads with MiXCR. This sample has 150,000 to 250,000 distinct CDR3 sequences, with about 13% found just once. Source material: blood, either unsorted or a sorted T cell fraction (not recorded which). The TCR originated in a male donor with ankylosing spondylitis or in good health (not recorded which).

The CDR3 here is CASSVGIGDGFTDTQYF. CDR3 DNA sequence: TGTGCCAGCAGCGTCGGGATCGGGGACGGATTCACAGATACGCAGTATTTT. V is TRBV11-2 and J is TRBJ2-3; D might be TRBD1 or TRBD2, each matching 5 bases. Germline V gives CDR1 SGHAT, CDR2 FQNNGV. The CDR3 consists of 17 residues. Trimming shortened V by 5 bases and J by 2 bases, and 20 bases separated the two germline ends.